One and the same sample provided the 18 T cell receptor beta chains below, sequenced in a study of T cells after yellow fever vaccination. From the 5' RACE reads, TCRdb called clonotypes with MiXCR, one entry per CDR3 protein. Of about 220,000 distinct CDR3 sequences listed, about 3% are singletons. The specimen comprised CD4+ T cells sorted from PBMCs, sampled 10 days after the yellow fever booster vaccination. All receptors derive from a man between 18 and 35 years old who received the YFV17D yellow fever vaccine.

This clonotype occurred many times. V and J are TRBV5-1 and TRBJ2-1; 9 bases map to TRBD1. J was trimmed by 7 bases and V by 1 base; bases with no gene match: 15. There are 18 residues in the CDR3. CDR1 SGHRS and CDR2 YFSETQ come from the germline V gene. CDR3 nucleotides: TGCGCCAGCAGCTTGCGGGCGCTGGGGACAGGGAGTTGGAATGAGCAGTTCTTC. This encodes CASSLRALGTGSWNEQFF.

Only a few counts were recorded for this clonotype. The chain combines TRBV5-1 with TRBJ2-1; D remains unclear. Trimming left V 4 bases short and J 7 bases short, with 6 bases between. Germline CDR1 SGHRS, CDR2 YFSETQ. CDR3 length equals 11 residues. CDR3 residues: CASSDRNEQFF. The CDR3 DNA reads as TGCGCCAGCAGCGACCGGAATGAGCAGTTCTTC.

This clonotype was seen more than once but under ten times. V usage is TRBV20-1 and J usage is TRBJ2-1; 8 nucleotides match TRBD2. Trimming took 5 bases from V and 8 from J; bases not matched to a gene: 11. Germline V lookup: CDR1 DFQATT, CDR2 SNEGSKA (reference sequence). CDR3 length: 14 residues. CDR3 coding DNA: TGCAGTGCTGATAAAGCGGGGGAGAGGGATGAGCAGTTCTTC. This gives the protein CSADKAGERDEQFF.

This sequence joins TRBV3-2 and TRBJ2-7; the table's TRBD2 call for D was not verified on the DNA. TRBV3-2 represents a pseudogene. This CDR3 is built from 12 residues. The CDR3 DNA reads as TGTGCCAGCACCGCGGGGGGCTACGAGCAGTACTTC. The encoded protein is CASTAGGYEQYF.

This clonotype has only a few counts. The V gene is TRBV19, the J gene TRBJ1-5; D is unclear. Germline V lookup: CDR1 LNHDA, CDR2 SQIVND (reference sequence). CDR3 length equals 13 residues. V lost 9 bases to trimming and J lost 1 base, with 10 bases between them. The CDR3 protein is CASAVRSNQPQHF. In DNA, the CDR3 is TGTGCCAGCGCCGTACGGAGCAATCAGCCCCAGCATTTT.

This clonotype came up many times. DNA of the CDR3: TGTGCCAGCAGCTTAGGCAGCGGGATTTACGAGCAGTACTTC. This encodes CASSLGSGIYEQYF. The chain combines TRBV7-9 with TRBJ2-7; 7 nucleotides line up with TRBD2. There are 14 residues in the CDR3. J was trimmed by 4 bases and V by 1 base; bases with no gene match: 4. Germline loops: CDR1 SEHNR, CDR2 FQNEAQ (reference sequence).

In its sample, this clonotype was seen a few times. This rearrangement joins TRBV5-8 to TRBJ2-7; the D is unclear. The germline V and J ends were trimmed by 4 bases and 7 bases, with 15 bases remaining between them. Germline values: CDR1 SGHTS, CDR2 YDEGEE. This CDR3 comprises 13 residues. The CDR3 nucleotides read TGTGCCAGCAGCCGAATGACCTTGGAAGAGCAGTACGTC. This codes for CASSRMTLEEQYV.

This clonotype was detected a few times. The chain uses TRBV4-1 and TRBJ1-2; tentative D call: TRBD1 (5 bases). The V gene lost 4 bases and the J gene lost 2 bases, with 11 bases spanning the gap. CDR3 length: 14 amino acids. The germline V gene has CDR1 MGHRA and CDR2 YSYEKL. CDR3 amino acids: CASSRQTENYGYTF. The CDR3 nucleotides read TGCGCCAGCAGCCGTCAGACAGAAAACTATGGCTACACCTTC.

This clonotype was counted at least ten times. The chain uses TRBV5-1 and TRBJ2-3; D is ambiguous. From germline, CDR1 is SGHRS and CDR2 YFSETQ. This CDR3 is 15 amino acids long. The V end was cut by 4 bases, the J end by 3 bases, with 15 bases between. For the CDR3, the DNA is TGCGCCAGCAGCACCACCCCGACCCTAACAGATACGCAGTATTTT. It codes for CASSTTPTLTDTQYF.

This rearrangement joins TRBV4-3 to TRBJ1-5; a possible D gene is TRBD1 (5 bases). This CDR3 comprises 17 residues. V lost 6 bases and J 0 bases, leaving 18 bases between the germline ends. Germline lookup yields CDR1 LGHNA and CDR2 YSLEER. In DNA form, the CDR3 reads TGCGCCAGCAGTGACAGTTTTGGTCCCGGTAGCAATCAGCCCCAGCATTTT. Amino acids: CASSDSFGPGSNQPQHF.

This clonotype was picked up many times. V gene TRBV6-5 combines with J gene TRBJ1-1; D gene ambiguous. V was clipped by 9 bases and J by 11 bases, with 28 bases between them. The CDR3 is made up of 15 amino acids. Per the germline V gene, CDR1 is MNHEY and CDR2 is SVGAGI. The CDR3 loop reads CASVPPGYSESWAFF. CDR3 DNA: TGTGCCAGTGTTCCCCCGGGGTACAGTGAGAGTTGGGCTTTCTTT.

This clonotype was observed a handful of times. V usage is TRBV12-3 or TRBV12-4 and J usage is TRBJ2-7; 7 bases are a match to TRBD2. There are 15 residues in the CDR3. The trim removed 0 bases at V and 5 bases at J, leaving 7 bases unmatched. The CDR3 DNA reads TGTGCCAGCAGTTTAGCTGGGGGGGGTGGGAACGAGCAGTACTTC. It codes for CASSLAGGGGNEQYF.

This clonotype was counted ten times or more. The rearrangement joins TRBV5-6 to TRBJ2-4; D unresolved. CDR3 length equals 16 residues. Deletions cut 5 bases from V and 0 bases from J, with 15 bases between. Looked up from germline, CDR1 is SGHDT and CDR2 is YYEEEE. CDR3: CASRYGPYGAKNIQYF. In DNA, the CDR3 is TGTGCCAGCAGGTATGGCCCCTACGGAGCCAAAAACATTCAGTACTTC.

This clonotype was observed many times. The V gene is TRBV11-2, the J gene TRBJ1-5, with a tentative D call TRBD1 (5 bases). In germline, CDR1 is SGHAT, CDR2 FQNNGV. The CDR3 has 16 amino acids. The V and J ends lost 2 bases and 3 bases respectively, with 14 bases between them. In DNA, the CDR3 is TGTGCCAGCAGCTTAAACGGGGCGGCCGACAATCAGCCCCAGCATTTT. It translates to CASSLNGAADNQPQHF.

V gene TRBV2 combines with J gene TRBJ2-5; D call uncertain. V lost 10 bases, J lost 1 base, and 7 bases lay in between. The CDR3 is 11 amino acids. CDR1 SNHLY and CDR2 FYNNEI come from the germline V gene. The CDR3 here is CATKVQETQYF. DNA for the CDR3: TGTGCCACCAAGGTCCAAGAGACCCAGTACTTC.

This clonotype was counted many times. The chain uses TRBV9 and TRBJ2-1; 9 bases align to TRBD1. This CDR3 has 15 residues. In germline, CDR1 is SGDLS, CDR2 YYNGEE. With 3 bases clipped from V and 4 bases from J, the junction kept 5 bases outside the gene matches. The CDR3: CASSGMGQGYNEQFF. The CDR3 bases are TGTGCCAGCAGCGGCATGGGACAGGGATACAATGAGCAGTTCTTC.

The CDR3 region is CASSFSGTAHYGYTF. The DNA of the CDR3 is TGTGCCAGCAGCTTCTCCGGGACAGCCCACTATGGCTACACCTTC. The chain uses TRBV7-3 and TRBJ1-2; 7 positions match TRBD1. The junction had 7 bases not matched to a gene; V was cut back by 3 bases and J by 3 bases. The CDR3 spans 15 residues. CDR1 is SGHTA and CDR2 is FQGTGA in the germline V gene.

This clonotype was recorded at least ten times. The V call is TRBV7-9, the J call TRBJ2-1; TRBD2 matches at 9 bases. The CDR3 is 17 amino acids. Germline trimming cut 0 bases from V and 8 bases from J; bases unmatched to any gene: 11. The germline V gene encodes CDR1 SEHNR and CDR2 FQNEAQ (reference sequence). The CDR3 here is CASSLALATSGLDEQFF. The CDR3 DNA follows: TGTGCCAGCAGCTTAGCGCTAGCGACTAGCGGTTTGGATGAGCAGTTCTTC.